Listed here are 16 T cell receptor beta chains from one sample, sequenced in a study of quantifying T cell responses using KT2 cells. Study overall: cDNA was made from DNase-treated RNA using alpha and beta constant primers.

A single-stranded UMI oligo with SP2 sequence was ligated to cDNA 3' ends. First-round PCR used around 4 cycles and beta primers RC1.1 and RC1.2 covering TRBC1 and TRBC2. Each CDR3 protein is one row after TCRdb ran MiXCR on the UMI-ligation and nested PCR reads. The data hold around 50,000 distinct CDR3 sequences, with approximately 10% observed a single time. The sequenced sample consisted of PBMCs spiked with cells of the T cell clone KT2. These receptor sequences come from a human donor.

The table lists this clonotype with a few counts. V and J are TRBV4-2 and TRBJ2-7; D is tentatively TRBD1 or TRBD2 (7 bases each). Trimming left V 0 bases short and J 3 bases short, with 12 bases between. Germline V CDR1 and CDR2: LGHNA, YNFKEQ. The CDR3 length is 15 residues. The CDR3 here is CASSQESGDSYEQYF. Here the CDR3 DNA reads TGTGCCAGCAGCCAAGAGAGCGGGGACAGCTACGAGCAGTACTTC.

At least ten counts were recorded for this clonotype. The chain recombines TRBV7-8 with TRBJ1-2, with D unclear. Germline CDR1 SGHVS, CDR2 FQNEAQ. Trimming took 4 bases from V and 8 from J, leaving 11 bases between them. This CDR3 is 12 amino acids long. CDR3 sequence reads: CASSSLHMGYTF. The CDR3 coding sequence is TGTGCCAGCAGCTCACTACATATGGGCTACACCTTC.

There are many counts of this clonotype. The J gene is TRBJ2-1, the V gene TRBV7-2; 7 bases are shared with TRBD2. CDR1 is SGHTA and CDR2 is FQGNSA in the germline V gene. This CDR3 is 15 amino acids long. Trimming cost V 7 bases and J 6 bases; bases outside gene matches: 12. CDR3 nucleotide sequence: TGTGCCAGCAACCCACCGTCCTCGGGGGGCAATGAGCAGTTCTTC. Translating it yields CASNPPSSGGNEQFF.

This clonotype was seen only a few times. The chain has TRBV29-1 and TRBJ1-1, with D perhaps matching TRBD1 (5 bases). The CDR3 has 12 residues. Germline V lookup: CDR1 SQVTM, CDR2 ANQGSEA. The V and J ends lost 4 bases and 0 bases respectively, with 6 bases between them. CDR3 protein: CSVGGVNTEAFF. The CDR3 nucleotides are TGCAGCGTTGGAGGGGTGAACACTGAAGCTTTCTTT.

This clonotype appeared many times. The V gene is TRBV4-1, the J gene TRBJ1-3; perhaps TRBD1 as D (5 bases). Trimming took 4 bases from V and 0 from J, leaving 13 bases between them. This CDR3 spans 16 amino acids. Germline CDR1 is MGHRA and CDR2 is YSYEKL. CDR3: CASSPGRLRSGNTIYF. CDR3 nucleotides: TGCGCCAGCAGCCCGGGACGGCTTCGCTCTGGAAACACCATATATTTT.

The CDR3 DNA sequence: TGTGCCAGCAGTTACTTGGGACTAGCGGGAGTTTTATACAATGAGCAGTTCTTC. It codes for CASSYLGLAGVLYNEQFF. The J gene is TRBJ2-1, the V gene TRBV6-2 or TRBV6-3; TRBD2 matches 14 bases. CDR3 size: 18 residues. V lost 1 base, J lost 4 bases, and 6 bases stayed unmatched. Per germline, CDR1 MNHEY and CDR2 SVGEGT.

The CDR3 spells CASSPHWREGPETQYF. The CDR3 bases are TGTGCCAGCAGCCCTCACTGGCGGGAGGGCCCTGAGACCCAGTACTTC. The rearrangement joins TRBV7-9 to TRBJ2-5; 9 positions match TRBD2. CDR1 is SEHNR and CDR2 is FQNEAQ in the germline V gene (reference sequence). The V and J ends lost 5 bases and 5 bases, in that order; junction bases with no gene match: 12. The CDR3 length is 16 residues.

This clonotype was counted at least ten times. This chain connects TRBV12-3 or TRBV12-4 to TRBJ2-5, with D hard to call. This CDR3 has 13 amino acids. V dropped 8 bases and J dropped 2 bases, with 12 bases sitting between them. Written as DNA, the CDR3 is TGTGCCAGCCGCGAGTCTACACAAGAGACCCAGTACTTC. Protein: CASRESTQETQYF.

V is TRBV10-1 and J is TRBJ1-1, with D unclear. V shed 0 bases and J shed 0 bases, with 5 bases lying between them. CDR3 length: 14 residues. Per germline, CDR1 WNHNN and CDR2 SYGVQD (reference sequence). The CDR3 bases are TGCGCCAGCAGTGAGTCGGGAATGAACACTGAAGCTTTCTTT. The encoded protein is CASSESGMNTEAFF.

DNA of the CDR3: TGCAGTGCTAGAGACACTTGGGGCCTAGCGGGACCTCGGTACGAGCAGTACTTC. Amino acids: CSARDTWGLAGPRYEQYF. The genes are TRBV20-1 and TRBJ2-7; 9 bases align to TRBD2. This CDR3 spans 18 amino acids. Germline V gene data show CDR1 as DFQATT and CDR2 as SNEGSKA (reference sequence). With V trimmed by 0 bases and J by 4 bases, 16 bases remained unmatched.

The rearrangement uses TRBV12-3 or TRBV12-4 and TRBJ1-5; 7 nucleotides line up with TRBD1. The J segment lost 5 bases and the V segment lost 5 bases, leaving 3 bases of the junction unmatched. The CDR3 extends over 13 amino acids. The CDR3 region has the DNA TGTGCCAGCAGTGACAGGGATTATCAGCCCCAGCATTTT. Its protein is CASSDRDYQPQHF.

This clonotype has a handful of counts. The chain is built from TRBV25-1 and TRBJ2-2, with TRBD1 as a possible D gene (6 bases). With 4 bases removed from V and 8 bases from J, the gap between germline ends came to 14 bases. Germline V gene lookup returns CDR1 MGHDK and CDR2 SYGVNS. The CDR3 has 14 residues. CDR3 loop: CASSVTGNAGELFF. CDR3 bases: TGTGCCAGCAGTGTTACAGGGAACGCTGGGGAGCTGTTTTTT.

The chain carries TRBV4-1 and TRBJ1-5; D possibly corresponds to TRBD1 (5 bases). Per germline, CDR1 MGHRA and CDR2 YSYEKL. The CDR3 runs 14 residues. The V end lost 4 bases, the J end lost 3 bases, and 10 bases lay between the germline ends. The CDR3 bases are TGCGCCAGCAGCCTCGGTGGGACCAATCAGCCCCAGCATTTT. Translated, it gives CASSLGGTNQPQHF.

This clonotype was seen more than once but under ten times. This chain joins TRBV9 and TRBJ2-5; 9 positions match TRBD1. Looked up from germline, CDR1 is SGDLS and CDR2 is YYNGEE. V dropped 0 bases and J dropped 1; count of bases not matched to a gene: 7. This CDR3 is 17 amino acids long. This chain's CDR3 is CASSVEGDRGIQETQYF. The CDR3, as DNA: TGTGCCAGCAGCGTAGAAGGAGACAGGGGGATCCAAGAGACCCAGTACTTC.

This clonotype appeared a single time. The chain couples TRBV20-1 to TRBJ2-2; D might be TRBD1 or TRBD2, each matching 5 bases. The length of the CDR3 is 14 residues. V lost 6 bases to trimming and J lost 3 bases, with 14 bases between them. Germline V CDR1 and CDR2: DFQATT, SNEGSKA (reference sequence). CDR3 coding DNA: TGCAGTGCCCCCTCGGTGGGACACACCGGGGAGCTGTTTTTT. It encodes CSAPSVGHTGELFF.

The chain joins TRBV5-1 to TRBJ2-3; maybe TRBD2 (6 bases). The V end was cut by 4 bases, the J end by 4 bases, with 13 bases between. Germline V lookup: CDR1 SGHRS, CDR2 YFSETQ. CDR3 size: 14 residues. CDR3 residues: CASSRTGTPDTQYF. The CDR3 coding sequence is TGCGCCAGCAGCCGAACCGGGACTCCAGATACGCAGTATTTT.